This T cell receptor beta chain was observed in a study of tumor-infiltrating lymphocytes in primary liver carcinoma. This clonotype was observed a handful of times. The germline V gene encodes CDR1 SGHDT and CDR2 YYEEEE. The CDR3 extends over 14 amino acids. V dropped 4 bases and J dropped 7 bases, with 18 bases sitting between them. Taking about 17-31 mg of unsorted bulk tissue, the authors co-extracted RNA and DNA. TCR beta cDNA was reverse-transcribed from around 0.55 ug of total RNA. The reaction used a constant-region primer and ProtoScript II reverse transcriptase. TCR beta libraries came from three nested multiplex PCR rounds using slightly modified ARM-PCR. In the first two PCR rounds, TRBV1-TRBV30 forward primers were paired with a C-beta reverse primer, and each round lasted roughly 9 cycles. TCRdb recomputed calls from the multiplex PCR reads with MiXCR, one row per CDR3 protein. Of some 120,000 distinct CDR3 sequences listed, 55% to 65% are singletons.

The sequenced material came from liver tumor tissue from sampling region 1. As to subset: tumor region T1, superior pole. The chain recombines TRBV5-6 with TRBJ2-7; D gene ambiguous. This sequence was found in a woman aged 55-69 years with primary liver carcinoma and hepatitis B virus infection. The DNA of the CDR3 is TGTGCCAGCAGCAAGCCCGGGCTGGATAGGGAGCAGTACTTC. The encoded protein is CASSKPGLDREQYF.